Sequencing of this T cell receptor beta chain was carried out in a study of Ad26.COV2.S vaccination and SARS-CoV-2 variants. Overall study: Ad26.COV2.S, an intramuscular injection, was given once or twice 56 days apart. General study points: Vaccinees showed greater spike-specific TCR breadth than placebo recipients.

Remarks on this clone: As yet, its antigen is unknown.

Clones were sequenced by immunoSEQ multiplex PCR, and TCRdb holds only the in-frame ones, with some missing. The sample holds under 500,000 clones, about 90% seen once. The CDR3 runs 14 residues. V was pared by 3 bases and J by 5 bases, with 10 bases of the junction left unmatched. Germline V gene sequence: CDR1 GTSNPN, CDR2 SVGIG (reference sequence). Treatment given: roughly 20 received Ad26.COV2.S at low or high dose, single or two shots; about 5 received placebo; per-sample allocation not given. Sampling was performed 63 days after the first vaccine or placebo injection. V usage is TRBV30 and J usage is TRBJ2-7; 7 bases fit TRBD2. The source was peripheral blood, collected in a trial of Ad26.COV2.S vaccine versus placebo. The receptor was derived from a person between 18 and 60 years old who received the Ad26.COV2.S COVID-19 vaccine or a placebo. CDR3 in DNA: TGTGCCTGGAGCGTAGAAAGCGGGGCCGACGAGCAGTACTTC. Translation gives CAWSVESGADEQYF.